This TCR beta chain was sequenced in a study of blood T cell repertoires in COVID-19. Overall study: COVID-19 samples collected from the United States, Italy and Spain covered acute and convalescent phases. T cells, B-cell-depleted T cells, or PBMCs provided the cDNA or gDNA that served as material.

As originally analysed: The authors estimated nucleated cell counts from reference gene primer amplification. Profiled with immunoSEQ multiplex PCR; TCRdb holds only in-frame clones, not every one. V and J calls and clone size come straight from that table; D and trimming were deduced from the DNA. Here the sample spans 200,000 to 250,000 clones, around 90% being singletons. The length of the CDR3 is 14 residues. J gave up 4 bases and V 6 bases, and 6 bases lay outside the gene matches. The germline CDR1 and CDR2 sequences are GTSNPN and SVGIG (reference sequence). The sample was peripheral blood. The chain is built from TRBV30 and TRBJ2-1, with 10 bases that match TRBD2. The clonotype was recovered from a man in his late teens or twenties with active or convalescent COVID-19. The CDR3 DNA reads TGTGCCTGCTCCGGGACTAGCGTTTACAATGAGCAGTTCTTC. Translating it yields CACSGTSVYNEQFF. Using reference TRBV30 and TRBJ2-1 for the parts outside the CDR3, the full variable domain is SQTIHQWPATLVQPVGSPLSLECTVEGTSNPNLYWYRQAAGRGLQLLFYSVGIGQISSEVPQNLSASRPQDRQFILSSKKLLLSDSGFYLCACSGTSVYNEQFFGPGTRLTVL.